Below, 14 T cell receptor beta chains from the same sample are listed, as sequenced in a study of blood T cell repertoires in COVID-19. Libraries were prepared by immunoSEQ multiplex PCR; TCRdb keeps only in-frame clonotypes and omits some of them. This table has some 410,000 clones, roughly 90% appearing once. Sequenced input: PBMCs or T cells enriched from blood (not recorded which). Receptors originate from a woman in her thirties with acute COVID-19.

This clone was picked up a small number of times. V gene TRBV7-9 combines with J gene TRBJ1-4, with TRBD1 identical over 7 bases. V shed 3 bases, J shed 4 bases, and the junction held 8 bases outside the gene matches. Germline V lookup: CDR1 SEHNR, CDR2 FQNEAQ (reference sequence). This CDR3 comprises 16 residues. Here the CDR3 reads CASSFTGQSYNEKLFF. The CDR3 nucleotides are TGTGCCAGCAGCTTTACGGGACAGTCCTATAATGAAAAACTGTTTTTT.

V is TRBV6-5 and J is TRBJ1-2, with D possibly TRBD1 on 5 matching bases. Germline values: CDR1 MNHEY, CDR2 SVGAGI. V dropped 7 bases and J dropped 4 bases, with 16 bases sitting between them. CDR3 length: 14 amino acids. The DNA of the CDR3 is TGTGCCAGCACCGGAGGGTGGGGCGGCTATGGCTACACCTTC. Its translation: CASTGGWGGYGYTF.

V gene TRBV20-1 combines with J gene TRBJ1-5, with 12 bases fitting TRBD1. Germline V gene sequence: CDR1 DFQATT, CDR2 SNEGSKA (reference sequence). This CDR3 is 17 amino acids long. The V gene end was trimmed by 3 bases and the J gene end by 0 bases; junction bases not matched to a gene: 6. CDR3 region: CSASPGQGAYSNQPQHF. In nucleotides, the CDR3 is TGCAGTGCTAGTCCGGGACAGGGGGCTTATAGCAATCAGCCCCAGCATTTT.

The genes are TRBV2 and TRBJ1-1; TRBD1 matches 7 bases. This CDR3 contains 16 residues. Germline V gene data show CDR1 as SNHLY and CDR2 as FYNNEI. V lost 1 base and J lost 1; bases outside the gene matches: 6. Here the CDR3 reads CASSEGVTGKNTEAFF. CDR3 nucleotide sequence: TGTGCCAGCAGTGAAGGGGTGACAGGGAAGAACACTGAAGCTTTCTTT.

Only a few counts were recorded for this clone. The chain joins TRBV6-5 to TRBJ1-6; 7 bases match TRBD1. The germline gives CDR1 MNHEY, CDR2 SVGAGI. V was clipped by 5 bases and J by 10 bases; unmatched bases: 11. This CDR3 comprises 15 residues. For the CDR3, the DNA is TGTGCCAGCAGTACATTCAGGGACAGATCATCACCCCTCCACTTT. Its protein is CASSTFRDRSSPLHF.

The chain has TRBV25-1 and TRBJ1-5, with TRBD1 matching over 7 bases. V lost 4 bases, J lost 2 bases, and 8 bases stayed unmatched. There are 16 residues in the CDR3. Germline CDR1 and CDR2: MGHDK and SYGVNS. The CDR3 DNA sequence: TGTGCCAGCAGTGGATCGACAGGGATCGGCAATCAGCCCCAGCATTTT. Translating gives CASSGSTGIGNQPQHF.

The rearrangement links TRBV6-2 or TRBV6-3 to TRBJ2-7; tentatively, D is TRBD1 (6 bases). With 2 bases removed from V and 2 bases from J, the gap between germline ends came to 10 bases. CDR1 and CDR2 from the germline V gene are MNHEY and SVGEGT. The CDR3 consists of 14 residues. This chain's CDR3 is CASSYTEGAYEQYF. Written as DNA, the CDR3 is TGTGCCAGCAGTTACACCGAGGGGGCCTACGAGCAGTACTTC.

The chain is built from TRBV4-1 and TRBJ2-7; a weak D match, TRBD1 (8 bases). The germline V and J ends were trimmed by 5 bases and 7 bases, with 21 bases remaining between them. The CDR3 runs to 15 residues. CDR1 is MGHRA, CDR2 YSYEKL, per germline. CDR3 nucleotides: TGCGCCAGCAGCTTACAGGGGGGGGTCGGCGGGGAGCAGTACTTC. Residues: CASSLQGGVGGEQYF.

V is TRBV19 and J is TRBJ1-4; TRBD1 agrees at 9 bases. With 8 bases clipped from V and 0 bases from J, the junction kept 22 bases outside the gene matches. Germline CDR1 LNHDA, CDR2 SQIVND (reference sequence). The CDR3 covers 21 residues. CDR3 protein: CASPVGQGRIRRIATNEKLFF. The CDR3 nucleotides read TGTGCCAGTCCGGTGGGACAGGGAAGGATTCGTCGGATCGCAACTAATGAAAAACTGTTTTTT.

The chain recombines TRBV27 with TRBJ1-2; 9 positions match TRBD1. The CDR3 contains 16 residues. V was pared by 5 bases and J by 5 bases, with 12 bases of the junction left unmatched. CDR1 is MNHEY and CDR2 is SMNVEV in the germline V gene (reference sequence). CDR3 loop: CASSLISGTGWYGYTF. CDR3 coding DNA: TGTGCCAGCAGTCTAATCTCCGGGACAGGGTGGTATGGCTACACCTTC.

This chain connects TRBV7-2 to TRBJ2-7, with 13 positions matching TRBD2. Germline values: CDR1 SGHTA, CDR2 FQGNSA. This CDR3 has 15 amino acids. Trimming at V came to 5 bases and at J to 4 bases, leaving 5 bases not matched to a gene. CDR3 sequence (DNA): TGTGCCAGCAGCCTGGGACTAGCGGGGCGATACGAGCAGTACTTC. Residues: CASSLGLAGRYEQYF.

This clone occurred once. The chain uses TRBV9 and TRBJ1-2; possible D gene TRBD1, 5 bases. Germline lookup yields CDR1 SGDLS and CDR2 YYNGEE. The CDR3 totals 18 residues. The V end was cut by 0 bases, the J end by 3 bases, with 21 bases between. CDR3 DNA sequence: TGTGCCAGCAGCGTAGCTTTATTGGTCAGGGATTCGGACTATGGCTACACCTTC. It yields the protein CASSVALLVRDSDYGYTF.

The chain couples TRBV3-1 (or the pseudogene TRBV3-2) to TRBJ2-3; 10 nucleotides line up with TRBD2. The CDR3 covers 15 residues. Germline assignment: CDR1 LGHDT and CDR2 YNNKEL (reference sequence). Trimming took 1 base from V and 8 from J; bases not matched to a gene: 6. CDR3 in DNA: TGTGCCAGCAGCCAAGCTAGCGGGGGCGGGGGTACGCAGTATTTT. Protein product: CASSQASGGGGTQYF.

The CDR3 here is CATSLQGGAYNEQFF. In DNA, the CDR3 is TGTGCCACCAGTTTACAGGGGGGCGCCTACAATGAGCAGTTCTTC. The gene calls are TRBV24-1 and TRBJ2-1, with TRBD1 matching over 8 bases. The V segment lost 6 bases and the J segment 2 bases; nucleotides outside the gene matches: 5. CDR1 is KGHDR, CDR2 SFDVKD, per germline. The CDR3 loop spans 15 amino acids.